This T cell receptor beta chain was identified in a study of T cell responses to AZD1222 COVID-19 vaccine. Unmatched junction bases numbered 3, after V lost 0 bases and J lost 3 bases. The CDR3 spans 16 residues. CDR1 MNHEY and CDR2 SMNVEV come from the germline V gene (reference sequence). Assay used: immunoSEQ multiplex PCR; TCRdb lists only in-frame clones, some missing. Of some 100,000 clones detected, approximately 90% appear once; the ten largest clones hold around 4.8%. The input for sequencing was peripheral blood, taken on day 0 of AZD1222 vaccination. This sequence originates from an adult in good health. This sequence joins TRBV27 and TRBJ1-2; 11 positions match TRBD1. CDR3 in amino acids: CASSLSMGQGDYGYTF. The CDR3 region has the DNA TGTGCCAGCAGTTTATCGATGGGACAGGGGGACTATGGCTACACCTTC.